Listed here are 26 T cell receptor beta chains from one sample, sequenced in a study of patients and donors after allogeneic stem cell transplantation. TCRdb independently ran MiXCR on the RT-PCR reads; one entry per CDR3 protein. The sample consists of about 410,000 distinct CDR3 sequences, 15% to 20% of them appearing once. The specimen was blood, either unsorted or a sorted T cell fraction (not recorded which). These receptors were obtained from a human donor who was either an allogeneic HSCT recipient or a stem cell or donor lymphocyte infusion donor (not recorded which). It is not recorded whose cells these are; they may come from a transplant donor.

The genes are TRBV20-1 and TRBJ2-7; the D call may be TRBD1 or TRBD2 (6 bases each). The V gene lost 3 bases and the J gene lost 5 bases, with 17 bases spanning the gap. Per germline, CDR1 DFQATT and CDR2 SNEGSKA (reference sequence). This CDR3 has 14 amino acids. The CDR3 nucleotides read TGCAGTGCTAGCGGTCGGTGGGGGGCCCACGAGCAGTACTTC. This translates into CSASGRWGAHEQYF.

This clonotype was detected ten times or more. The chain couples TRBV12-3 or TRBV12-4 to TRBJ2-1; D uncertain. The CDR3 is 15 amino acids. The V end was cut by 1 base, the J end by 3 bases, with 10 bases between. The CDR3 sequence is CASSLDLLFYNEQFF. CDR3 bases: TGTGCCAGCAGTTTAGACCTACTTTTCTACAATGAGCAGTTCTTC.

The CDR3 sequence is CASSLKVAGELFF. CDR3 sequence (DNA): TGTGCCAGCAGCTTGAAGGTAGCCGGGGAGCTGTTTTTT. The V call is TRBV5-5, the J call TRBJ2-2; D remains ambiguous. This CDR3 has 13 residues. V was shortened by 1 base and J by 6 bases, with 7 bases between the two germline ends. Per the germline V gene, CDR1 is SGHKS and CDR2 is YYEKEE (reference sequence).

This chain links TRBV7-3 with TRBJ2-3; a possible D gene is TRBD1 (6 bases). Germline CDR1 and CDR2: SGHTA and FQGTGA. Trimming left V 3 bases short and J 4 bases short, with 17 bases between. The CDR3 totals 16 residues. The CDR3 DNA reads TGTGCCAGCAGCTTTCTCGGACAGATCCCTGCAGATACGCAGTATTTT. Translated: CASSFLGQIPADTQYF.

This clonotype was observed a few times. DNA of the CDR3: TGCGCCAGCAGCCAAGAGGGGACAGGGTTAACCGGGGAGCTGTTTTTT. This encodes CASSQEGTGLTGELFF. V is TRBV4-1 and J is TRBJ2-2; 9 bases fit TRBD1. Unmatched junction bases numbered 4, after V lost 0 bases and J lost 5 bases. From germline, CDR1 is MGHRA and CDR2 YSYEKL. CDR3 size: 16 residues.

The gene calls are TRBV6-2 or TRBV6-3 and TRBJ2-7; possible D gene TRBD2, 6 bases. Germline V lookup: CDR1 MNHEY, CDR2 SVGEGT. CDR3 length: 12 amino acids. With 3 bases removed from V and 7 bases from J, the gap between germline ends came to 10 bases. The CDR3 loop reads CASSYAAGEQYF. The DNA for the CDR3 is TGTGCCAGCAGTTATGCTGCGGGGGAGCAGTACTTC.

This clonotype was seen repeatedly, ten times or more. This chain links TRBV5-1 with TRBJ2-6; D is ambiguous. Germline V gene lookup returns CDR1 SGHRS and CDR2 YFSETQ. The CDR3 runs to 15 residues. V gave up 0 bases and J gave up 0 bases, with 4 bases separating them. The CDR3 DNA sequence: TGCGCCAGCAGCTTGGTGGCCTCTGGGGCCAACGTCCTGACTTTC. The encoded protein is CASSLVASGANVLTF.

The chain joins TRBV3-1 to TRBJ1-4, with D perhaps matching TRBD1 (6 bases). The germline CDR1 and CDR2 sequences are LGHDT and YNNKEL (reference sequence). Trimming took off 4 bases at V and 8 bases at J, with 11 bases between the two ends. CDR3 size: 13 residues. The DNA for the CDR3 is TGTGCCAGCAGCCCCTGGACAGCCGAAAAACTGTTTTTT. Its translation: CASSPWTAEKLFF.

This clonotype is a singleton in its sample. V and J are TRBV21-1 and TRBJ1-2. TRBV21-1 is shown as a pseudogene. The CDR3 runs to 12 residues. The CDR3 sequence: CASSKVGYGYTF. CDR3 bases: TGTGCCAGCAGCAAAGTGGGGTATGGCTACACCTTC.

This sequence joins TRBV12-3 or TRBV12-4 and TRBJ2-2; 11 positions match TRBD2. J lost 6 bases, V lost 3 bases, and 6 bases had no gene match. This CDR3 has 16 amino acids. CDR3 sequence (DNA): TGTGCCAGCAGTTTTCTTCCTAGCGGGAGGTCCGGGGAGCTGTTTTTT. This gives the protein CASSFLPSGRSGELFF.

This chain uses TRBV3-1 with TRBJ2-1; D might be TRBD2 (5 bases). Germline V gene data show CDR1 as LGHDT and CDR2 as YNNKEL (reference sequence). The CDR3 has 17 amino acids. The germline V and J ends were trimmed by 6 bases and 6 bases, with 24 bases remaining between them. The CDR3 loop is CASSRRKAARGSNEQFF. The DNA of the CDR3 is TGTGCCAGCAGTCGAAGGAAAGCGGCCCGAGGTAGCAATGAGCAGTTCTTC.

This clonotype was recorded at least ten times. V and J are TRBV5-1 and TRBJ2-5, with D perhaps given as TRBD1 or TRBD2 (6 bases each). The CDR3 runs 14 residues. Trimming stripped 2 bases from V and 5 bases from J, with 13 bases between. Germline-derived CDR1 and CDR2 are SGHRS and YFSETQ. CDR3 region: CASSLGGPLETQYF. The CDR3 DNA sequence: TGCGCCAGCAGCTTAGGGGGGCCCCTGGAGACCCAGTACTTC.

This chain joins TRBV7-9 and TRBJ2-1; tentative D call: TRBD1 (5 bases). There are 12 residues in the CDR3. V dropped 8 bases and J dropped 7 bases, with 12 bases sitting between them. CDR1 and CDR2 (germline): SEHNR, FQNEAQ (reference sequence). The CDR3 bases are TGTGCCAGCCCCCCGCAGGGTAATGAGCAGTTCTTC. Translating gives CASPPQGNEQFF.

This clonotype was counted ten times or more. J is TRBJ1-2 and V is TRBV7-9; unclear D gene. Germline V gives CDR1 SEHNR, CDR2 FQNEAQ (reference sequence). This CDR3 is built from 13 residues. Trimming took off 2 bases at V and 0 bases at J, with 4 bases between the two ends. CDR3 nucleotide sequence: TGTGCCAGCAGCTTACCCTCTAACTATGGCTACACCTTC. Protein sequence: CASSLPSNYGYTF.

The chain recombines TRBV4-2 with TRBJ2-7, with D possibly being TRBD2 (6 bases). Deletions cut 3 bases from V and 2 bases from J, with 14 bases between. Germline CDR1 LGHNA, CDR2 YNFKEQ. CDR3 length: 15 amino acids. CDR3 amino acids: CASSQAVADTYEQYF. The CDR3 DNA sequence: TGTGCCAGCAGCCAGGCGGTAGCGGACACCTACGAGCAGTACTTC.

The CDR3 DNA follows: TGTGCCAGCAGCTTTTTAGGGGGCATGTCACCCCTCCACTTT. This translates into CASSFLGGMSPLHF. The chain couples TRBV5-8 to TRBJ1-6, with 7 bases aligning to TRBD1. V gave up 2 bases and J gave up 10 bases; unmatched junction bases: 6. The CDR3 runs to 14 residues. In germline, CDR1 is SGHTS, CDR2 YDEGEE.

CDR3 residues: CASSFGGNPQYF. The CDR3, as DNA: TGTGCCAGCAGTTTCGGAGGGAATCCCCAGTACTTC. The chain combines TRBV12-3 or TRBV12-4 with TRBJ2-5, with TRBD2 as a possible D gene (6 bases). The CDR3 has 12 residues. Trimming stripped 3 bases from V and 9 bases from J, with 11 bases between.

This clonotype was observed many times. This chain connects TRBV9 to TRBJ1-5, with D maybe TRBD1 (5 bases). The V end lost 0 bases, the J end lost 4 bases, and 11 bases lay between the germline ends. Germline lookup yields CDR1 SGDLS and CDR2 YYNGEE. This CDR3 spans 15 amino acids. CDR3: CASSVGGVQNQPQHF. The CDR3 DNA reads TGTGCCAGCAGCGTAGGAGGGGTTCAGAATCAGCCCCAGCATTTT. The full variable domain, completed using reference TRBV9 and TRBJ1-5, is DSGVTQTPKHLITATGQRVTLRCSPRSGDLSVYWYQQSLDQGLQFLIQYYNGEERAKGNILERFSAQQFPDLHSELNLSSLELGDSALYFCASSVGGVQNQPQHFGDGTRLSIL.

The V and J genes are TRBV12-3 or TRBV12-4 and TRBJ2-5; D remains ambiguous. V was pared by 3 bases and J by 2 bases, with 10 bases between. The CDR3 contains 14 residues. The CDR3: CASSLQGLQETQYF. In nucleotides, the CDR3 is TGTGCCAGCAGTTTGCAAGGGCTACAAGAGACCCAGTACTTC.

This clonotype was detected only a few times. This CDR3 is CSARLNRGHEAFF. CDR3 coding DNA: TGCAGTGCTAGATTGAACAGGGGGCACGAAGCTTTCTTT. The chain employs TRBV20-1 and TRBJ1-1; 9 nucleotides agree with TRBD1. The CDR3 is 13 amino acids. The J segment lost 8 bases and the V segment lost 2 bases, leaving 6 bases of the junction unmatched. Germline CDR1 and CDR2: DFQATT and SNEGSKA (reference sequence).

This clonotype was recorded a few times. The J gene is TRBJ1-2, the V gene TRBV14, with D possibly TRBD1 on 6 matching bases. Deletions cut 3 bases from V and 4 bases from J, with 12 bases between. This CDR3 contains 14 residues. Per germline, CDR1 SGHDN and CDR2 FVKESK. In nucleotides, the CDR3 is TGTGCCAGCAGCCATACCGGGACAACCTATGGCTACACCTTC. The encoded protein is CASSHTGTTYGYTF. The entire variable domain, with the rest obtained from reference TRBV14 and TRBJ1-2, is as follows: EAGVTQFPSHSVIEKGQTVTLRCDPISGHDNLYWYRRVMGKEIKFLLHFVKESKQDESGMPNNRFLAERTGGTYSTLKVQPAELEDSGVYFCASSHTGTTYGYTFGSGTRLTVV.

This clonotype showed up just a few times. The chain is built from TRBV20-1 and TRBJ1-4, with 7 bases matching TRBD1. Germline V lookup: CDR1 DFQATT, CDR2 SNEGSKA (reference sequence). This CDR3 is 14 amino acids long. V lost 1 base, J lost 7 bases, and 6 bases stayed unmatched. The CDR3 sequence: CSARGGRGSEKLFF. The CDR3 region has the DNA TGCAGTGCTAGAGGTGGCAGGGGGTCTGAAAAACTGTTTTTT.

This chain uses TRBV9 with TRBJ2-1, with TRBD2 identical over 7 bases. V was clipped by 3 bases and J by 7 bases; unmatched bases: 4. CDR1 is SGDLS and CDR2 is YYNGEE in the germline V gene. The CDR3 contains 13 residues. CDR3 residues: CASSGAGENEQFF. The CDR3 DNA reads as TGTGCCAGCAGCGGGGCGGGAGAGAATGAGCAGTTCTTC.

This clonotype was found a few times. The chain employs TRBV20-1 and TRBJ1-1, with D possibly being TRBD1 (5 bases). The germline CDR1 and CDR2 sequences are DFQATT and SNEGSKA (reference sequence). V was clipped by 0 bases and J by 5 bases, with 16 bases between them. The CDR3 spans 15 residues. The DNA for the CDR3 is TGCAGTGCTAGAGATGGCACCCAGAGGGGAACTGAAGCTTTCTTT. Protein: CSARDGTQRGTEAFF.

The V gene is TRBV7-2, the J gene TRBJ1-3; the D is unclear. Per the germline V gene, CDR1 is SGHTA and CDR2 is FQGNSA. The CDR3 contains 17 residues. The V end was cut by 1 base, the J end by 3 bases, with 16 bases between. CDR3 DNA sequence: TGTGCCAGCAGCTTAGATAACTCAGTCGGGGTTGGAAACACCATATATTTT. Protein: CASSLDNSVGVGNTIYF.

The chain recombines TRBV5-1 with TRBJ1-1, with TRBD1 identical over 7 bases. Germline values: CDR1 SGHRS, CDR2 YFSETQ. There are 15 residues in the CDR3. V shed 5 bases and J 4 bases; nucleotides not matched to a gene: 11. The CDR3 DNA follows: TGCGCCAGCAGAGGAGTCAGGGGGGGGGCCACTGAAGCTTTCTTT. Translated: CASRGVRGGATEAFF. Full variable domain (outside the CDR3, taken from reference TRBV5-1 and TRBJ1-1): KAGVTQTPRYLIKTRGQQVTLSCSPISGHRSVSWYQQTPGQGLQFLFEYFSETQRNKGNFPGRFSGRQFSNSRSEMNVSTLELGDSALYLCASRGVRGGATEAFFGQGTRLTVV.